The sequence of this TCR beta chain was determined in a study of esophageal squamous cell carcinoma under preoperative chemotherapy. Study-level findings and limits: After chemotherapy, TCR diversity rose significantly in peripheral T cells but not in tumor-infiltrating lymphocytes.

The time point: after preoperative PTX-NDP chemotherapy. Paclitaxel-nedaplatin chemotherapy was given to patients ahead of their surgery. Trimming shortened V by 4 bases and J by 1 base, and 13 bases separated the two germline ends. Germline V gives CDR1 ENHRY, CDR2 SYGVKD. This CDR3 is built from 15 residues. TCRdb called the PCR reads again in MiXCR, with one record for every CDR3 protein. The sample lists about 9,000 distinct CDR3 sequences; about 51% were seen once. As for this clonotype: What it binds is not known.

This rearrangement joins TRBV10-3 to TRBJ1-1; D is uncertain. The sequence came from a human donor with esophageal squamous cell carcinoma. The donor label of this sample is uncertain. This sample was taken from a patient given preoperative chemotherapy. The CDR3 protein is CAISVGRSSNTEAFF. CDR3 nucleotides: TGTGCCATCAGTGTGGGCAGGAGCTCGAACACTGAAGCTTTCTTT.